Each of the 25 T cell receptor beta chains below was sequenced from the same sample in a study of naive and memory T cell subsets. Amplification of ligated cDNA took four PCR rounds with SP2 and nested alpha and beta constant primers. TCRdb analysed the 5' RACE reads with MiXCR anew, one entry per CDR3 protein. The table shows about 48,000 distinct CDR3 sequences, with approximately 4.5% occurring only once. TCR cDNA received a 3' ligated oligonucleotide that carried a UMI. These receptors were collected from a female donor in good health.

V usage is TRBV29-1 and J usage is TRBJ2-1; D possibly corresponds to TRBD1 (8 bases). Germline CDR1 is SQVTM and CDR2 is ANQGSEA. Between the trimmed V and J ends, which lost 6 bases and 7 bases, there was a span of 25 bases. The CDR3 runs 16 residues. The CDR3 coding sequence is TGCAGCGTCCGCCGATGGGTGAGCGGGACAGGTAATGAGCAGTTCTTC. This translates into CSVRRWVSGTGNEQFF.

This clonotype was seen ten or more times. CDR3 residues: CASSFLLTYEQYF. The CDR3 DNA reads TGTGCCAGCAGTTTCCTTTTAACCTACGAGCAGTACTTC. The V call is TRBV28, the J call TRBJ2-7; no definite D call. The CDR3 extends over 13 amino acids. The germline CDR1 and CDR2 sequences are MDHEN and SYDVKM. Between the trimmed V and J ends, which lost 3 bases and 2 bases, there was a span of 8 bases.

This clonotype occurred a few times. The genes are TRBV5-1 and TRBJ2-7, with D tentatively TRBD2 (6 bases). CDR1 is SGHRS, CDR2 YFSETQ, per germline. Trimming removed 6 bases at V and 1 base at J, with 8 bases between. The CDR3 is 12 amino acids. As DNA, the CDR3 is TGCGCCAGCAAACGGGGGTCCTACGAGCAGTACTTC. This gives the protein CASKRGSYEQYF.

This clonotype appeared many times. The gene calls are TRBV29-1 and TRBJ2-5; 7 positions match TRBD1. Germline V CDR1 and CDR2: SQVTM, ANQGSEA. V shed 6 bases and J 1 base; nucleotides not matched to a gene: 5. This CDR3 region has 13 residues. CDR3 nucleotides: TGCAGCGTGACGGGACAGCTCCAAGAGACCCAGTACTTC. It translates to CSVTGQLQETQYF.

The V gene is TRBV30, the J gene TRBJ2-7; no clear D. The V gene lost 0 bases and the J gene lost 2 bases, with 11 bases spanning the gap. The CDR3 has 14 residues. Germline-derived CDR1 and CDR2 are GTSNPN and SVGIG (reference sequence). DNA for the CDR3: TGTGCCTGGAGTGTAGTCGGGTACCCCTACGAGCAGTACTTC. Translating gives CAWSVVGYPYEQYF.

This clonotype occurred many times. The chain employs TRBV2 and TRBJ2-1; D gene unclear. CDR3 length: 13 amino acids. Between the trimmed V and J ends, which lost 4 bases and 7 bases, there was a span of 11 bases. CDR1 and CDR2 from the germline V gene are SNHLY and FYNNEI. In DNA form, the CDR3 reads TGTGCCAGCAGTGTCTCGGTTGGTAATGAGCAGTTCTTC. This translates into CASSVSVGNEQFF.

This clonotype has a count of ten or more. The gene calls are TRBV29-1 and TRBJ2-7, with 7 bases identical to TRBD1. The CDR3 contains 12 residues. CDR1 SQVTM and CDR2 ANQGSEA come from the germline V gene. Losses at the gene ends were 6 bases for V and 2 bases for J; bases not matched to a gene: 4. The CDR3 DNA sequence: TGCAGCGTCTGGGACAGTACCTACGAGCAGTACTTC. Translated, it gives CSVWDSTYEQYF.

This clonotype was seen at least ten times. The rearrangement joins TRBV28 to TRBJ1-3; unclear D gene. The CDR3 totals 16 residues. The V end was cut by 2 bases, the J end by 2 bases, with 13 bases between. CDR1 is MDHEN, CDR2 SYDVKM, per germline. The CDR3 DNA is TGTGCCAGCAGTTTAAACCCGAGTCACCCTGGAAACACCATATATTTT. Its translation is CASSLNPSHPGNTIYF.

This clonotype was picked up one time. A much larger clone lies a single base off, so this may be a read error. CDR3: CANSPFRGSGANVLTF. The CDR3 region has the DNA TGTGCCAACAGCCCCTTCAGGGGCTCTGGGGCCAACGTCCTGACTTTC. The chain couples TRBV28 to TRBJ2-6; weak D call: TRBD1 (6 bases). Per the germline V gene, CDR1 is MDHEN and CDR2 is SYDVKM. CDR3 length: 16 residues. V lost 10 bases and J lost 0, with 16 bases in between.

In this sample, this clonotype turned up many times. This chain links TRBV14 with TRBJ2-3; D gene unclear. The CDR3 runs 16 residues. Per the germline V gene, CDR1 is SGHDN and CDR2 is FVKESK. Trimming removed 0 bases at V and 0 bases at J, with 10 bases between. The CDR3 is CASSQEGTLSTDTQYF. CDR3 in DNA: TGTGCCAGCAGCCAAGAAGGTACTCTTAGCACAGATACGCAGTATTTT. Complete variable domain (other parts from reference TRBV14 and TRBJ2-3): EAGVTQFPSHSVIEKGQTVTLRCDPISGHDNLYWYRRVMGKEIKFLLHFVKESKQDESGMPNNRFLAERTGGTYSTLKVQPAELEDSGVYFCASSQEGTLSTDTQYFGPGTRLTVL.

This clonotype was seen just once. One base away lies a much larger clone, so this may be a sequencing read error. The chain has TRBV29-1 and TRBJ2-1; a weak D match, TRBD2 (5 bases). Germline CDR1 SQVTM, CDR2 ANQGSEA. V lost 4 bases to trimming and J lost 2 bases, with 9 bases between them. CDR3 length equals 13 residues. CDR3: CSVGVRAYNEQFF. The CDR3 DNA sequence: TGCAGCGTTGGCGTGAGGGCCTACAATGAGCAGTTCTTC.

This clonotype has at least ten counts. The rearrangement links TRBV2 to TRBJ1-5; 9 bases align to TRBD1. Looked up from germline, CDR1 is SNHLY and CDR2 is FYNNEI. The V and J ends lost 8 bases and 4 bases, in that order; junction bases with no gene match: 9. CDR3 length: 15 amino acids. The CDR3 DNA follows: TGTGCCAGCGGCCGAGAACAGGGGGCAAATCAGCCCCAGCATTTT. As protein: CASGREQGANQPQHF.

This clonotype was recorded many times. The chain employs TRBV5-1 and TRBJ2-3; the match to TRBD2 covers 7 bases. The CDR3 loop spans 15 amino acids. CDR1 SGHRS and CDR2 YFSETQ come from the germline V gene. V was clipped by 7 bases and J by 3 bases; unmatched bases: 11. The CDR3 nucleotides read TGCGCCAGCGGAAGGACTAGTATATTAACAGATACGCAGTATTTT. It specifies CASGRTSILTDTQYF.

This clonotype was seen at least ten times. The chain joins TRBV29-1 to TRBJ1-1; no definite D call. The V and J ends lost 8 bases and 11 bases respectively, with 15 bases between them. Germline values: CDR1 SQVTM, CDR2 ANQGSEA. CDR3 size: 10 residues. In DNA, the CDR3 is TGCAGCTACCGACGGACGGGTGCTTTCTTT. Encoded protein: CSYRRTGAFF.

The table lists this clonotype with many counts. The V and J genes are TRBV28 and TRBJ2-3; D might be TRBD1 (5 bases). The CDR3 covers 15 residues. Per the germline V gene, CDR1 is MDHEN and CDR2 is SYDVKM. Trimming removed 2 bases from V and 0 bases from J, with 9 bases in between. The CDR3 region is CASSLDSPSTDTQYF. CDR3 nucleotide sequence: TGTGCCAGCAGTTTAGACAGCCCTAGCACAGATACGCAGTATTTT.

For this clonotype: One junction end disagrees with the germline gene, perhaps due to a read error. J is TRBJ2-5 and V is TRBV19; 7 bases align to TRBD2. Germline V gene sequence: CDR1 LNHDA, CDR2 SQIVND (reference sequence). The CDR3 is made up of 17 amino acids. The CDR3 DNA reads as TGTACCAGTAGTATAGTATTGAGCGGGACCGGCCAAGAGACCCAGTACTTC. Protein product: CTSSIVLSGTGQETQYF.

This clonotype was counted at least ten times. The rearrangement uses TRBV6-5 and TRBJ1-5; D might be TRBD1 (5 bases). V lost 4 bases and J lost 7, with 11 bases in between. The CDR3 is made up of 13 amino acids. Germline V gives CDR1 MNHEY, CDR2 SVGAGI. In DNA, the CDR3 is TGTGCCAGCAGTTTCCTCCGGGGCCAGCCCCAGCATTTT. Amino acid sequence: CASSFLRGQPQHF.

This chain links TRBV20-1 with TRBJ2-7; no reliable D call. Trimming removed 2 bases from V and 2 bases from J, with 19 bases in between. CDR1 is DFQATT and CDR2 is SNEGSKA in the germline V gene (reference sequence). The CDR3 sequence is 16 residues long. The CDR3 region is CSARSALGPVPYEQYF. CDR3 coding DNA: TGCAGTGCTAGATCGGCTTTGGGCCCAGTTCCCTACGAGCAGTACTTC.

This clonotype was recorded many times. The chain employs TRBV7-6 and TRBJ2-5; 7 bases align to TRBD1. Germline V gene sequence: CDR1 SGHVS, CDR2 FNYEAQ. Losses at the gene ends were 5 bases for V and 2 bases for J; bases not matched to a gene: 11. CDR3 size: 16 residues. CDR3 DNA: TGTGCCAGCAGCGCCGGGGACAGATTTTTACAAGAGACCCAGTACTTC. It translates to CASSAGDRFLQETQYF.

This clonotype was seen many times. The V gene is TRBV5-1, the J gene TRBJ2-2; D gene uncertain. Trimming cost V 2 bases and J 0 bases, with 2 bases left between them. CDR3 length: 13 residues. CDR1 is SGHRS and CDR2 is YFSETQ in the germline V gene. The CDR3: CASSFPNTGELFF. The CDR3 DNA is TGCGCCAGCAGCTTCCCGAACACCGGGGAGCTGTTTTTT.

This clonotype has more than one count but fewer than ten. CDR3 in amino acids: CASSSGGRTDTQYF. DNA of the CDR3: TGTGCCAGTAGTAGCGGAGGGCGGACAGATACGCAGTATTTT. The rearrangement uses TRBV19 and TRBJ2-3; tentatively, D is TRBD2 (6 bases). Germline values: CDR1 LNHDA, CDR2 SQIVND (reference sequence). Trimming took off 4 bases at V and 3 bases at J, with 11 bases between the two ends. The CDR3 is made up of 14 amino acids.

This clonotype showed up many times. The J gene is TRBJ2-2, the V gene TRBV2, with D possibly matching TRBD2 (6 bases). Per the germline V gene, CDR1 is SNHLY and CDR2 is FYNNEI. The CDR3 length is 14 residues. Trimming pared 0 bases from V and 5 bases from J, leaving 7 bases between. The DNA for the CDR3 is TGTGCCAGCAGTGAAGCGCGGGGAACCGGGGAGCTGTTTTTT. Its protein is CASSEARGTGELFF. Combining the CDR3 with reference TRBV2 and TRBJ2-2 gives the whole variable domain EPEVTQTPSHQVTQMGQEVILRCVPISNHLYFYWYRQILGQKVEFLVSFYNNEISEKSEIFDDQFSVERPDGSNFTLKIRSTKLEDSAMYFCASSEARGTGELFFGEGSRLTVL.

CDR3 DNA: TGTGCCAGCAGTTTCGGGACAGGCCTAAGGATCTATGGCTACACCTTC. It is translated as CASSFGTGLRIYGYTF. The chain employs TRBV28 and TRBJ1-2; TRBD1 matches at 8 bases. J lost 4 bases, V lost 3 bases, and 10 bases had no gene match. The CDR3 length is 16 residues. Germline CDR1 and CDR2: MDHEN and SYDVKM.

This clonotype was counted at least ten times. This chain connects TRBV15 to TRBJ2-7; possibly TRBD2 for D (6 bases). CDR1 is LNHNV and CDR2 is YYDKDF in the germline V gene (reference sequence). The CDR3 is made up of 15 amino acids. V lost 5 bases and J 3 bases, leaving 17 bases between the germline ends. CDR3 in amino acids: CATSRALGGRYEQYF. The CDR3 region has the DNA TGTGCCACCAGCCGCGCGCTGGGGGGACGCTACGAGCAGTACTTC. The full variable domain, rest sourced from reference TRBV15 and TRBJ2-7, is DAMVIQNPRYQVTQFGKPVTLSCSQTLNHNVMYWYQQKSSQAPKLLFHYYDKDFNNEADTPDNFQSRRPNTSFCFLDIRSPGLGDTAMYLCATSRALGGRYEQYFGPGTRLTVT.

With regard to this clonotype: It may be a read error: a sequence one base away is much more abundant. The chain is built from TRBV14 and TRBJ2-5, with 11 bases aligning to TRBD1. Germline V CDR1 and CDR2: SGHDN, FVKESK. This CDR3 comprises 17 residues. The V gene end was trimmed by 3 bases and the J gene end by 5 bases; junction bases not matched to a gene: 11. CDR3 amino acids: CASSQAQGQGGSETQYF. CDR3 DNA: TGTGCCAGCAGCCAGGCTCAGGGACAGGGGGGTTCCGAGACCCAGTACTTC.